The 28 T cell receptor beta chains listed next were all sequenced from one sample in a study of T cell responses to AZD1222 COVID-19 vaccine (TCRdb year 2021). The sample's time point label is to be understood as: about 28 days (+/-7) after the second vaccine dose. Library preparation was by the immunoSEQ multiplex PCR assay. The immuneACCESS repertoire file appears here via TCRdb, limited to in-frame rearrangements. These files lack a portion of the clones; in checked studies, under half of the deficit traces to unresolved V genes, and the cause of the others is not known. In this sample the table shows around 140,000 clones, 80% to 95% of which occur a single time. 3% to 4% of the sample rests with the top ten. The sequencing used peripheral blood, collected 28 days after the second AZD1222 dose. The receptors come from an adult who received the AZD1222 COVID-19 vaccine.

The chain links TRBV19 to TRBJ2-7, with 8 bases identical to TRBD1. The CDR3 runs 15 residues. Looked up from germline, CDR1 is LNHDA and CDR2 is SQIVND (reference sequence). With 5 bases clipped from V and 5 bases from J, the junction kept 11 bases outside the gene matches. The CDR3 sequence: CASSPRQGIAHEQYF. CDR3 DNA sequence: TGTGCCAGTAGTCCCAGACAGGGGATCGCGCACGAGCAGTACTTC.

The chain joins TRBV5-1 to TRBJ2-1, with 7 bases lining up with TRBD1. Germline assignment: CDR1 SGHRS and CDR2 YFSETQ. The CDR3 contains 15 residues. V gave up 4 bases and J gave up 1 base; unmatched junction bases: 5. In nucleotides, the CDR3 is TGCGCCAGCAGCGCCCAGGACAGGTCCTACAATGAGCAGTTCTTC. Its protein product is CASSAQDRSYNEQFF. The full variable domain, completed using reference TRBV5-1 and TRBJ2-1, is KAGVTQTPRYLIKTRGQQVTLSCSPISGHRSVSWYQQTPGQGLQFLFEYFSETQRNKGNFPGRFSGRQFSNSRSEMNVSTLELGDSALYLCASSAQDRSYNEQFFGPGTRLTVL.

The CDR3 loop is CASSPQGLAGGIEYF. The CDR3 DNA reads TGTGCCAGCAGCCCCCAGGGCCTAGCGGGAGGAATCGAGTACTTC. The chain recombines TRBV14 with TRBJ2-7, with 11 bases matching TRBD2. Germline assignment: CDR1 SGHDN and CDR2 FVKESK. V lost 4 bases to trimming and J lost 11 bases; unmatched junction nucleotides: 13. The CDR3 is 15 amino acids.

The rearrangement uses TRBV27 and TRBJ1-2; the match to TRBD1 covers 8 bases. This CDR3 spans 15 amino acids. J lost 4 bases, V lost 0 bases, and 4 bases had no gene match. In germline, CDR1 is MNHEY, CDR2 SMNVEV (reference sequence). CDR3 sequence: CASSLSAGGAYGYTF. The DNA for the CDR3 is TGTGCCAGCAGTTTATCCGCAGGGGGCGCCTATGGCTACACCTTC.

The genes are TRBV11-2 and TRBJ2-7; maybe TRBD1 (5 bases). This CDR3 spans 13 amino acids. Germline assignment: CDR1 SGHAT and CDR2 FQNNGV. Trimming took off 5 bases at V and 5 bases at J, with 13 bases between the two ends. CDR3 sequence: CASSIRAGHEQYF. CDR3 sequence (DNA): TGTGCCAGCAGCATACGGGCAGGGCACGAGCAGTACTTC.

This clone was found a few times. The chain employs TRBV19 and TRBJ1-5; no clear D gene. Trimming shortened V by 3 bases and J by 3 bases, and 12 bases separated the two germline ends. CDR1 and CDR2 (germline): LNHDA, SQIVND (reference sequence). This CDR3 is 15 amino acids long. The CDR3 DNA sequence: TGTGCCAGTAGTATTCCCCTCATCTCCAATCAGCCCCAGCATTTT. Translating it yields CASSIPLISNQPQHF.

The chain employs TRBV18 and TRBJ1-3, with D uncertain. This CDR3 comprises 17 residues. The germline CDR1 and CDR2 sequences are KGHSH and LQKENI. Trimming took off 3 bases at V and 4 bases at J, with 19 bases between the two ends. The CDR3 loop reads CASSPPSGRVSGNTIYF. In DNA, the CDR3 is TGTGCCAGCTCACCCCCCTCCGGGAGGGTATCGGGAAACACCATATATTTT.

This clone was seen only once. The CDR3 loop reads CASSLDGYNSPLHF. For the CDR3, the DNA is TGTGCCAGCAGTTTGGACGGTTATAATTCACCCCTCCACTTT. The chain has TRBV2 and TRBJ1-6; D ambiguous. Deletions cut 5 bases from V and 4 bases from J, with 9 bases between. The germline V gene encodes CDR1 SNHLY and CDR2 FYNNEI. This CDR3 is 14 amino acids long.

V gene TRBV5-1 combines with J gene TRBJ2-5; 10 bases fit TRBD2. The CDR3 has 17 residues. The germline CDR1 and CDR2 sequences are SGHRS and YFSETQ. Trimming took 2 bases from V and 7 from J; bases not matched to a gene: 14. CDR3 in DNA: TGCGCCAGCAGCTTATTAGCGGGGGGTCTGGAAGGTGGGACCCAGTACTTC. The encoded protein is CASSLLAGGLEGGTQYF.

The rearrangement uses TRBV15 and TRBJ2-3; 8 nucleotides match TRBD1. V shed 3 bases, J shed 7 bases, and the junction held 6 bases outside the gene matches. This CDR3 has 14 amino acids. Germline CDR1 reads LNHNV; CDR2 reads YYDKDF (reference sequence). CDR3 protein: CATSRRTGTNTQYF. DNA for the CDR3: TGTGCCACCAGCAGGAGGACAGGGACGAATACGCAGTATTTT.

V is TRBV9 and J is TRBJ2-3; 9 bases agree with TRBD1. Looked up from germline, CDR1 is SGDLS and CDR2 is YYNGEE. The CDR3 consists of 14 residues. V was pared by 7 bases and J by 4 bases, with 7 bases of the junction left unmatched. CDR3 in amino acids: CASGPGQGPDTQYF. The CDR3 DNA reads as TGTGCCAGCGGACCGGGACAGGGCCCAGATACGCAGTATTTT.

The chain combines TRBV7-2 with TRBJ1-1; TRBD1 might be the D (6 bases). Per the germline V gene, CDR1 is SGHTA and CDR2 is FQGNSA. V was clipped by 10 bases and J by 3 bases, with 12 bases between them. This CDR3 is 12 amino acids long. In nucleotides, the CDR3 is TGTGCCACCCAGGGGTTTTACACTGAAGCTTTCTTT. Its translation is CATQGFYTEAFF.

Here the CDR3 reads CASSIRTRETQYF. In nucleotides, the CDR3 is TGTGCCAGTAGTATTAGGACGCGAGAGACCCAGTACTTC. The chain has TRBV19 and TRBJ2-5, with D uncertain. Trimming cost V 3 bases and J 4 bases, with 9 bases left between them. This CDR3 spans 13 amino acids. CDR1 is LNHDA and CDR2 is SQIVND in the germline V gene (reference sequence). Full variable domain (rest looked up from reference TRBV19 and TRBJ2-5): DGGITQSPKYLFRKEGQNVTLSCEQNLNHDAMYWYRQDPGQGLRLIYYSQIVNDFQKGDIAEGYSVSREKKESFPLTVTSAQKNPTAFYLCASSIRTRETQYFGPGTRLLVL.

The V and J genes are TRBV11-3 and TRBJ2-2; 7 positions agree with TRBD2. The CDR3 has 16 residues. Losses at the gene ends were 1 base for V and 5 bases for J; bases not matched to a gene: 7. CDR1 and CDR2 from the germline V gene are SGHNT and YENEEA. CDR3 nucleotides: TGTGCCAGCAGCTTAGGAGCAGCGGGAAAGACCGGGGAGCTGTTTTTT. This encodes CASSLGAAGKTGELFF. The full variable domain, in which reference TRBV11-3 and TRBJ2-2 provide the parts outside the CDR3, is EAGVVQSPRYKIIEKKQPVAFWCNPISGHNTLYWYLQNLGQGPELLIRYENEEAVDDSQLPKDRFSAERLKGVDSTLKIQPAELGDSAVYLCASSLGAAGKTGELFFGEGSRLTVL.

V gene TRBV11-2 combines with J gene TRBJ2-2; D gene unclear. From germline, CDR1 is SGHAT and CDR2 FQNNGV. This CDR3 spans 12 amino acids. V was pared by 3 bases and J by 6 bases, with 5 bases between. The CDR3 bases are TGTGCCAGCAGCTTTAGCCCCGGGGAGCTGTTTTTT. Translated, it gives CASSFSPGELFF. The variable domain in full, with the rest retrieved from reference TRBV11-2 and TRBJ2-2, is EAGVAQSPRYKIIEKRQSVAFWCNPISGHATLYWYQQILGQGPKLLIQFQNNGVVDDSQLPKDRFSAERLKGVDSTLKIQPAKLEDSAVYLCASSFSPGELFFGEGSRLTVL.

This chain connects TRBV29-1 to TRBJ1-3; 10 bases align to TRBD1. The V gene end was trimmed by 8 bases and the J gene end by 4 bases; junction bases not matched to a gene: 8. The CDR3 is made up of 14 amino acids. Germline lookup yields CDR1 SQVTM and CDR2 ANQGSEA. The CDR3: CSSETGGEGNTIYF. The CDR3, as DNA: TGCAGCTCAGAGACAGGGGGCGAGGGAAACACCATATATTTT.

The rearrangement joins TRBV5-4 to TRBJ2-5; D remains unclear. The CDR3 is 12 residues long. Germline lookup yields CDR1 SGHNT and CDR2 YYREEE (reference sequence). Trimming took 4 bases from V and 4 from J, leaving 8 bases between them. CDR3 in amino acids: CASSGDTETQYF. In DNA form, the CDR3 reads TGTGCCAGCAGCGGGGATACAGAGACCCAGTACTTC. Full variable domain (rest looked up from reference TRBV5-4 and TRBJ2-5): ETGVTQSPTHLIKTRGQQVTLRCSSQSGHNTVSWYQQALGQGPQFIFQYYREEENGRGNFPPRFSGLQFPNYSSELNVNALELDDSALYLCASSGDTETQYFGPGTRLLVL.

The genes are TRBV7-9 and TRBJ2-1, with TRBD2 matching 7 bases. CDR3 length equals 15 residues. Germline-derived CDR1 and CDR2 are SEHNR and FQNEAQ (reference sequence). J gave up 2 bases and V 5 bases, and 6 bases lay outside the gene matches. The CDR3 region is CASSQTGGTYNEQFF. The CDR3, as DNA: TGTGCCAGCAGCCAGACGGGGGGAACCTACAATGAGCAGTTCTTC. Full variable domain (remainder filled in from reference TRBV7-9 and TRBJ2-1): DTGVSQNPRHKITKRGQNVTFRCDPISEHNRLYWYRQTLGQGPEFLTYFQNEAQLEKSRLLSDRFSAERPKGSFSTLEIQRTEQGDSAMYLCASSQTGGTYNEQFFGPGTRLTVL.

This sequence joins TRBV29-1 and TRBJ1-2; D may be TRBD1 (5 bases). From germline, CDR1 is SQVTM and CDR2 ANQGSEA. CDR3 length: 12 amino acids. Trimming left V 5 bases short and J 7 bases short, with 14 bases between. CDR3 coding DNA: TGCAGCGTTTTAGAAGGGGTCTCTGGCTACACCTTC. The encoded protein is CSVLEGVSGYTF. Variable domain in full (rest from reference TRBV29-1 and TRBJ1-2): SAVISQKPSRDICQRGTSLTIQCQVDSQVTMMFWYRQQPGQSLTLIATANQGSEATYESGFVIDKFPISRPNLTFSTLTVSNMSPEDSSIYLCSVLEGVSGYTFGSGTRLTVV.

The chain recombines TRBV6-1 with TRBJ2-7, with no clear D. V lost 6 bases, J lost 3 bases, and 6 bases lay in between. This CDR3 has 11 amino acids. Germline lookup yields CDR1 MNHNS and CDR2 SASEGT. The DNA for the CDR3 is TGTGCCAGCAGAAAGTTCTACGAGCAGTACTTC. Its translation: CASRKFYEQYF.

This chain uses TRBV19 with TRBJ1-3, with D maybe TRBD1 (6 bases). This CDR3 has 14 residues. CDR1 is LNHDA and CDR2 is SQIVND in the germline V gene (reference sequence). V lost 7 bases, J lost 0 bases, and 10 bases lay in between. The CDR3 DNA reads as TGTGCCAGTAAGGACAGACCCTCTGGAAACACCATATATTTT. Amino acid sequence: CASKDRPSGNTIYF. The variable domain in full, completed from reference TRBV19 and TRBJ1-3, reads DGGITQSPKYLFRKEGQNVTLSCEQNLNHDAMYWYRQDPGQGLRLIYYSQIVNDFQKGDIAEGYSVSREKKESFPLTVTSAQKNPTAFYLCASKDRPSGNTIYFGEGSWLTVV.

The chain has TRBV7-8 and TRBJ1-4; 7 nucleotides agree with TRBD1. CDR3 length equals 15 residues. V was clipped by 4 bases and J by 6 bases; unmatched bases: 8. From germline, CDR1 is SGHVS and CDR2 FQNEAQ. CDR3 residues: CASSWGRQGDEKLFF. The CDR3 DNA sequence: TGTGCCAGCAGCTGGGGGCGACAGGGTGATGAAAAACTGTTTTTT.

This clone has just one count. This chain joins TRBV3-1 (or the pseudogene TRBV3-2) and TRBJ2-5; 7 bases are shared with TRBD1. Germline trimming cut 4 bases from V and 5 bases from J; bases unmatched to any gene: 25. The CDR3 covers 20 residues. Germline CDR1 LGHDT, CDR2 YNNKEL (reference sequence). CDR3 DNA sequence: TGTGCCAGCAGCCTACCGACTACTATAGAGGGGGCGCCGGGTTTGGAGACCCAGTACTTC. This encodes CASSLPTTIEGAPGLETQYF.

This chain joins TRBV15 and TRBJ1-2, with D uncertain. This CDR3 has 14 residues. The germline V and J ends were trimmed by 1 base and 1 base, with 7 bases remaining between them. Germline CDR1 and CDR2: LNHNV and YYDKDF (reference sequence). The CDR3 is CATSRARNNYGYTF. CDR3 sequence (DNA): TGTGCCACCAGCAGAGCCCGGAATAACTATGGCTACACCTTC.

The chain combines TRBV6-9 with TRBJ1-2, with D possibly being TRBD1 (5 bases). The CDR3 is 14 amino acids. V gave up 0 bases and J gave up 6 bases, with 11 bases separating them. CDR1 is MNHGY and CDR2 is SVAAGI in the germline V gene. The CDR3 spells CASSYSPGYHGYTF. The CDR3 DNA follows: TGTGCCAGCAGTTATTCCCCAGGGTATCATGGCTACACCTTC.

The chain carries TRBV25-1 and TRBJ2-4, with a tentative D call TRBD2 (6 bases). The germline V gene encodes CDR1 MGHDK and CDR2 SYGVNS. The CDR3 is 15 amino acids. Between the trimmed V and J ends, which lost 1 base and 1 base, there was a span of 8 bases. CDR3 amino acids: CASSEWEAAKNIQYF. The CDR3 region has the DNA TGTGCCAGCAGTGAATGGGAGGCCGCCAAAAACATTCAGTACTTC.

This chain uses TRBV5-4 with TRBJ2-2; 8 bases map to TRBD2. V shed 0 bases, J shed 4 bases, and the junction held 5 bases outside the gene matches. CDR3 size: 16 residues. Germline CDR1 is SGHNT and CDR2 is YYREEE (reference sequence). The CDR3 region has the DNA TGTGCCAGCAGCTTGGAGCTCGGGGGGGGCACCGGGGAGCTGTTTTTT. It is translated as CASSLELGGGTGELFF.

This chain connects TRBV19 to TRBJ2-1; D is uncertain. Germline assignment: CDR1 LNHDA and CDR2 SQIVND (reference sequence). With 4 bases removed from V and 6 bases from J, the gap between germline ends came to 13 bases. CDR3 length: 14 amino acids. CDR3 sequence: CASSTPPSRNEQFF. The CDR3 coding sequence is TGTGCCAGTAGTACGCCTCCCTCCCGCAATGAGCAGTTCTTC. Full variable domain (outside the CDR3, taken from reference TRBV19 and TRBJ2-1): DGGITQSPKYLFRKEGQNVTLSCEQNLNHDAMYWYRQDPGQGLRLIYYSQIVNDFQKGDIAEGYSVSREKKESFPLTVTSAQKNPTAFYLCASSTPPSRNEQFFGPGTRLTVL.